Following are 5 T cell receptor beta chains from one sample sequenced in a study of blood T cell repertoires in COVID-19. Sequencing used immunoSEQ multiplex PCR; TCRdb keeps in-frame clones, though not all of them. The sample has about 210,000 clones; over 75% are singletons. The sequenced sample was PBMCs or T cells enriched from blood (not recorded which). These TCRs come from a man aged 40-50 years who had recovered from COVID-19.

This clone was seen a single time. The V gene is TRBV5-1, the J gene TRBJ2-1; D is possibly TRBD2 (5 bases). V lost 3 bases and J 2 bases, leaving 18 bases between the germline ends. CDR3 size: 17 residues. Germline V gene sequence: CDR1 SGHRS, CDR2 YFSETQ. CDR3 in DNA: TGCGCCAGCAGCTCCGCCGGCGGACTGTTAGCCTACAATGAGCAGTTCTTC. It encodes CASSSAGGLLAYNEQFF.

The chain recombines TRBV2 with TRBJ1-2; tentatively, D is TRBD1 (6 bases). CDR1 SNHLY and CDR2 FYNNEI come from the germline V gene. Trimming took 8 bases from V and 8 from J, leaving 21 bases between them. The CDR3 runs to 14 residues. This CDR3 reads CASSNKGHFGGYTF. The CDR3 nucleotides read TGTGCCAGCTCAAACAAGGGACATTTTGGGGGCTACACCTTC.

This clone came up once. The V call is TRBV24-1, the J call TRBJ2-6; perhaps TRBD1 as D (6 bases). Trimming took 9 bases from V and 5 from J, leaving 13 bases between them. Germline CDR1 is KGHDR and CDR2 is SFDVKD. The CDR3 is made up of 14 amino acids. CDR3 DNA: TGTGCCACCCCCAAACAGGGACGGGCCAACGTCCTGACTTTC. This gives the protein CATPKQGRANVLTF.

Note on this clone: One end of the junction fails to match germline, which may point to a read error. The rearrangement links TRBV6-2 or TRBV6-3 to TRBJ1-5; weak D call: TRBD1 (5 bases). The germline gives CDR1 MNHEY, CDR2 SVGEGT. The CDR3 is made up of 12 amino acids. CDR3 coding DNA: TGTGCCAGTAGTTGGGGGGATCAGCCCCAGCATTTT. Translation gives CASSWGDQPQHF.

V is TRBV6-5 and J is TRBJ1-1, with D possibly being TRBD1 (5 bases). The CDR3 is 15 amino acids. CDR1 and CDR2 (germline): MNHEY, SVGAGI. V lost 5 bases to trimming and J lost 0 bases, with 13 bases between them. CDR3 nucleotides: TGTGCCAGCAGTCCCTCGGGGGGTGTGAACACTGAAGCTTTCTTT. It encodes CASSPSGGVNTEAFF.